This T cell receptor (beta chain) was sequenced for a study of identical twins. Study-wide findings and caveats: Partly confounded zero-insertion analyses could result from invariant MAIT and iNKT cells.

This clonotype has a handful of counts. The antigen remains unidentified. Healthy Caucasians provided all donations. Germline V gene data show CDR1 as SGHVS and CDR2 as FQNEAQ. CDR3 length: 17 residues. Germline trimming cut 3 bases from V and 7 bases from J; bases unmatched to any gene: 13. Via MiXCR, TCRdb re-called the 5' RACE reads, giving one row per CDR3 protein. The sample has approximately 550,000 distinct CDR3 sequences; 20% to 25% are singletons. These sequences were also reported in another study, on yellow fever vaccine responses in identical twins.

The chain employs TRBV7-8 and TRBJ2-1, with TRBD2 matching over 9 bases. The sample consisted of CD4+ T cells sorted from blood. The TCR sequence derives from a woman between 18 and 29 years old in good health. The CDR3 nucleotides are TGTGCCAGCAGCTTCCGGGACCGATGGACTAGCGAAAATGAGCAGTTCTTC. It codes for CASSFRDRWTSENEQFF.